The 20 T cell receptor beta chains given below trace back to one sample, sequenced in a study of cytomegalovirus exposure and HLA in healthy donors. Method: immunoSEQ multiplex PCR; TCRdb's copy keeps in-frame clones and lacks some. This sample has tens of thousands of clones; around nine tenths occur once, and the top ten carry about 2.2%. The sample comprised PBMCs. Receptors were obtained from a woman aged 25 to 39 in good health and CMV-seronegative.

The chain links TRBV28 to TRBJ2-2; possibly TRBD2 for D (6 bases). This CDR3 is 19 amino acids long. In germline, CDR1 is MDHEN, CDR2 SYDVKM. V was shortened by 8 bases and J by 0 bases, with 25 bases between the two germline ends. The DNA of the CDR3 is TGTGCCAGCTATGATGGGCGCATGGGACTTATAACGAACACCGGGGAGCTGTTTTTT. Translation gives CASYDGRMGLITNTGELFF.

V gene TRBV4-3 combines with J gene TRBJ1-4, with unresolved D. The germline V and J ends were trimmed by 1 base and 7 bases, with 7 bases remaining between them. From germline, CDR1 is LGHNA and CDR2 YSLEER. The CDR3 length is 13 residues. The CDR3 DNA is TGCGCCAGCAGCCAAGGAAGGAGTGAAAAACTGTTTTTT. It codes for CASSQGRSEKLFF.

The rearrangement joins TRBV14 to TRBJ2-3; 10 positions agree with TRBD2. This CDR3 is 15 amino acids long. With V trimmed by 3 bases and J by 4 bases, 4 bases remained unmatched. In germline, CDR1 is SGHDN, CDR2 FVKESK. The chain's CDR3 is CASSHVAGGADTQYF. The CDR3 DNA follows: TGTGCCAGCAGCCATGTAGCGGGAGGAGCAGATACGCAGTATTTT. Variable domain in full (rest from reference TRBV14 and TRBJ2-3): EAGVTQFPSHSVIEKGQTVTLRCDPISGHDNLYWYRRVMGKEIKFLLHFVKESKQDESGMPNNRFLAERTGGTYSTLKVQPAELEDSGVYFCASSHVAGGADTQYFGPGTRLTVL.

The CDR3 DNA follows: TGTGCCAGCAGCTTAAAGGCCGGGTACAATGAGCAGTTCTTC. It is translated as CASSLKAGYNEQFF. The J gene is TRBJ2-1, the V gene TRBV7-2; unclear D gene. The CDR3 consists of 14 residues. Germline-derived CDR1 and CDR2 are SGHTA and FQGNSA. Trimming took 2 bases from V and 4 from J, leaving 9 bases between them.

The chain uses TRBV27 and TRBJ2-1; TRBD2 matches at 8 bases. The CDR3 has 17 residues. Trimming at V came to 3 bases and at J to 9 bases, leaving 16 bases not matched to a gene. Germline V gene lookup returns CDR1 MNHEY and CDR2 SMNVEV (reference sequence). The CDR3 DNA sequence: TGTGCCAGCAGTTTTGGCCTTAGGACTAGCCGGGGGAGTGAGCAGTTCTTC. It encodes CASSFGLRTSRGSEQFF.

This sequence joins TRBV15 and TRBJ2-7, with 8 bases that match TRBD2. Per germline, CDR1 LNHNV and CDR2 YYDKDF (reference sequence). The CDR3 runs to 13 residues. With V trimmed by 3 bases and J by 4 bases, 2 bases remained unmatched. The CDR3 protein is CATSSGTSYEQYF. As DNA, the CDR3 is TGTGCCACCAGCAGTGGGACTAGTTACGAGCAGTACTTC.

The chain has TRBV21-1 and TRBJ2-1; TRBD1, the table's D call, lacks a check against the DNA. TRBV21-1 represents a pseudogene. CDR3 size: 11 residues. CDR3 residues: CASSRSDEQFF. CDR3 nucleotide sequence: TGTGCCAGCAGCAGATCAGATGAGCAGTTCTTC.

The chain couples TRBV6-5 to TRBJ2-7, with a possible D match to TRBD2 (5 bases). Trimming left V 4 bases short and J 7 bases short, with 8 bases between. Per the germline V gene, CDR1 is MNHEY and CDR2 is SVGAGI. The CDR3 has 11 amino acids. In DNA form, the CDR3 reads TGTGCCAGCAGTTCTGCGGGTGAGCAGTACTTC. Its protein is CASSSAGEQYF.

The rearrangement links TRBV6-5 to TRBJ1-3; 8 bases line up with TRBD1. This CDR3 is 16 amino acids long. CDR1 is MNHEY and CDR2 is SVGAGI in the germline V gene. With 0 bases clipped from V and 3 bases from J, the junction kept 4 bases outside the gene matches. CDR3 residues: CASSYSQGARGNTIYF. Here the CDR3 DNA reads TGTGCCAGCAGTTACTCTCAGGGGGCGCGTGGAAACACCATATATTTT.

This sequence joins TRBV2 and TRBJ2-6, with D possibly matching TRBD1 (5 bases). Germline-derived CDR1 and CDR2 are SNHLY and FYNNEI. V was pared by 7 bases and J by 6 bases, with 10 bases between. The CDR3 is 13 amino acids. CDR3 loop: CASMQGEANVLTF. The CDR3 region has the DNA TGTGCCAGCATGCAGGGCGAGGCCAACGTCCTGACTTTC.

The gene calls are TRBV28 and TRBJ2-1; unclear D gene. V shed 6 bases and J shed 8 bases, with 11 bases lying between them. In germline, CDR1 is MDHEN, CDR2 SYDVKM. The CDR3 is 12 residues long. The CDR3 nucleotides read TGTGCCAGCAGCCTAAAAATGGATGAGCAGTTCTTC. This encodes CASSLKMDEQFF.

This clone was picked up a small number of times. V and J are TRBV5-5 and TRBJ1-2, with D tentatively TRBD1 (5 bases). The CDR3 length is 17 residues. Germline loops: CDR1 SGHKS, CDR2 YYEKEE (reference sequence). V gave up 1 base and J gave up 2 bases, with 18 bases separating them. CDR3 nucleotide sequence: TGTGCCAGCAGCTTGCTATTGGCTTCCAGGGTGAACTATGGCTACACCTTC. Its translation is CASSLLLASRVNYGYTF.

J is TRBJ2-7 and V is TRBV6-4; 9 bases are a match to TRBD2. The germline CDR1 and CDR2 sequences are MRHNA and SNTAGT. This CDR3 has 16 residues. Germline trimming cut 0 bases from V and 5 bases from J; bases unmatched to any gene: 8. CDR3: CASSDSGSSGKNEQYF. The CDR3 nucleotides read TGTGCCAGCAGTGACTCAGGGTCTAGCGGGAAGAACGAGCAGTACTTC.

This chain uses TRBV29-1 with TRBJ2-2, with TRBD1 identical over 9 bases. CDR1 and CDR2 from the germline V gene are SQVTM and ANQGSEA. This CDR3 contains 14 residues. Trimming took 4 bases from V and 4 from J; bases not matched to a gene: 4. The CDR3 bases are TGCAGCGTTGGGATGGACAGGGGCACCGGGGAGCTGTTTTTT. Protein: CSVGMDRGTGELFF.

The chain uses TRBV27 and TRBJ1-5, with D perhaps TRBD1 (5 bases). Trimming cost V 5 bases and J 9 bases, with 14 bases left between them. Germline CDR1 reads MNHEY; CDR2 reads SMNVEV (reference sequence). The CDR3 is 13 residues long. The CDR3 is CASSVNPGGPQHF. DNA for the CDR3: TGTGCCAGCAGTGTGAATCCGGGGGGGCCCCAGCATTTT.

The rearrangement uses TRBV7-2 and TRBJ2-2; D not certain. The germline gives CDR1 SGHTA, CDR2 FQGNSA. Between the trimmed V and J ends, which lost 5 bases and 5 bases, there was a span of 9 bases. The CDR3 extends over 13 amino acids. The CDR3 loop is CASSRPGTGELFF. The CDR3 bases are TGTGCCAGCAGCCGTCCCGGGACCGGGGAGCTGTTTTTT.

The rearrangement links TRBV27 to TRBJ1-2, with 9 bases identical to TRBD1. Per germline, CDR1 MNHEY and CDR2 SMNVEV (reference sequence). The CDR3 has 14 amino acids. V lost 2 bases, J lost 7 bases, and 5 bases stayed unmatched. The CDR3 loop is CASSLGRQGGGYTF. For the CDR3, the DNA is TGTGCCAGCAGTTTAGGTAGACAGGGGGGTGGCTACACCTTC.

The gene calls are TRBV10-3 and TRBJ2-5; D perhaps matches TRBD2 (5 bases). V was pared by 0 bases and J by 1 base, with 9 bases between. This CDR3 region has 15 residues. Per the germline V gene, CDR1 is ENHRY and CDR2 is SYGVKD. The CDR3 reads CAISESTTTQETQYF. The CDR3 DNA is TGTGCCATCAGTGAGTCTACGACTACCCAAGAGACCCAGTACTTC.

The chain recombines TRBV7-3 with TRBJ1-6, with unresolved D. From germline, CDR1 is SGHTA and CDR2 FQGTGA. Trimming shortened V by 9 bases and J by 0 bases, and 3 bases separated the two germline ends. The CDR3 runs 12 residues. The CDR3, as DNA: TGTGCCAGTCGCTCCTATAATTCACCCCTCCACTTT. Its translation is CASRSYNSPLHF.

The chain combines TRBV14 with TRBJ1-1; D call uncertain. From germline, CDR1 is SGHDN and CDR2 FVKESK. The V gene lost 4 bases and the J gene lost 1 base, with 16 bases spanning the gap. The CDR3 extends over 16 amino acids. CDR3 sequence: CASSPILSRGNTEAFF. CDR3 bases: TGTGCCAGCAGCCCAATCTTATCTCGGGGGAACACTGAAGCTTTCTTT.